This entry lists 20 T cell receptor beta chains sequenced from one sample in a study of cytomegalovirus exposure and HLA in healthy donors. Use of 60 Vbeta and 13 Jbeta primers characterized the PCR. Sequenced by immunoSEQ multiplex PCR; TCRdb stores in-frame clones only, minus some. The sample has around 130,000 clones, around 84% seen once. The source material was PBMCs. The source is a middle-aged man in good health and CMV-seronegative.

CDR3 loop: CASSYAGGPEETQYF. CDR3 nucleotide sequence: TGTGCCAGCAGTTACGCGGGGGGGCCTGAAGAGACCCAGTACTTC. The genes are TRBV6-5 and TRBJ2-5; 9 nucleotides agree with TRBD2. Germline trimming cut 2 bases from V and 3 bases from J; bases unmatched to any gene: 4. The length of the CDR3 is 15 residues. Germline V gene lookup returns CDR1 MNHEY and CDR2 SVGAGI.

This clone was counted only a few times. The rearrangement uses TRBV6-6 and TRBJ2-1, with D uncertain. This CDR3 spans 15 amino acids. Per germline, CDR1 MNHNY and CDR2 SVGAGI (reference sequence). V was pared by 4 bases and J by 0 bases, with 10 bases between. CDR3 sequence reads: CASSSRATSYNEQFF. CDR3 bases: TGTGCCAGCAGTTCTCGAGCGACCTCCTACAATGAGCAGTTCTTC.

The rearrangement joins TRBV7-2 to TRBJ1-1; D remains unclear. Germline V gene sequence: CDR1 SGHTA, CDR2 FQGNSA. This CDR3 has 12 amino acids. Trimming removed 1 base from V and 7 bases from J, with 7 bases in between. The CDR3 loop reads CASSLGAGEAFF. For the CDR3, the DNA is TGTGCCAGCAGCTTAGGAGCAGGTGAAGCTTTCTTT.

This rearrangement joins TRBV30 to TRBJ1-1; 7 nucleotides align to TRBD1. V lost 3 bases to trimming and J lost 6 bases; unmatched junction nucleotides: 4. This CDR3 is 12 amino acids long. Germline V CDR1 and CDR2: GTSNPN, SVGIG (reference sequence). CDR3 amino acids: CAWSPGTAEAFF. The CDR3 region has the DNA TGTGCCTGGAGCCCAGGGACAGCTGAAGCTTTCTTT.

The V call is TRBV19, the J call TRBJ2-5, with TRBD2 identical over 16 bases. V trimming: 4 bases; J trimming: 5 bases; junction bases outside the gene matches: 4. The CDR3 extends over 16 amino acids. Germline CDR1 is LNHDA and CDR2 is SQIVND (reference sequence). CDR3 sequence (DNA): TGTGCCAGTAGTAAGGGACTAGCGGGGGGGTATGAGACCCAGTACTTC. It is translated as CASSKGLAGGYETQYF. The full variable domain, its missing parts supplied by reference TRBV19 and TRBJ2-5, is DGGITQSPKYLFRKEGQNVTLSCEQNLNHDAMYWYRQDPGQGLRLIYYSQIVNDFQKGDIAEGYSVSREKKESFPLTVTSAQKNPTAFYLCASSKGLAGGYETQYFGPGTRLLVL.

Here the CDR3 DNA reads TGTGCCAGCAGTGAAGACAGCCCGACCTACAATGAGCAGTTCTTC. Amino acids: CASSEDSPTYNEQFF. The rearrangement uses TRBV2 and TRBJ2-1, with unresolved D. The V gene lost 1 base and the J gene lost 2 bases, with 9 bases spanning the gap. The CDR3 is made up of 15 amino acids. In germline, CDR1 is SNHLY, CDR2 FYNNEI.

The genes are TRBV10-1 and TRBJ1-5; the D is unclear. The V gene's germline CDR1 is WNHNN and CDR2 SYGVQD (reference sequence). There are 17 residues in the CDR3. V lost 0 bases, J lost 0 bases, and 12 bases lay in between. CDR3 protein: CASSESDREPSNQPQHF. Here the CDR3 DNA reads TGCGCCAGCAGTGAGTCCGATCGGGAGCCTAGCAATCAGCCCCAGCATTTT.

The chain joins TRBV15 to TRBJ2-3; 8 nucleotides match TRBD1. The V segment lost 0 bases and the J segment 1 base; nucleotides outside the gene matches: 3. This CDR3 is built from 16 residues. CDR1 LNHNV and CDR2 YYDKDF come from the germline V gene (reference sequence). The CDR3 bases are TGTGCCACCAGCAGAGACCTGGGACAGGGCACAGATACGCAGTATTTT. It codes for CATSRDLGQGTDTQYF.

This chain connects TRBV27 to TRBJ1-4; maybe TRBD1 (6 bases). V gave up 0 bases and J gave up 7 bases, with 18 bases separating them. Germline V gene data show CDR1 as MNHEY and CDR2 as SMNVEV (reference sequence). The CDR3 has 17 residues. CDR3 coding DNA: TGTGCCAGCAGTTTATCGGCGAACGGCTGGGACACTGAAAAACTGTTTTTT. Translation gives CASSLSANGWDTEKLFF.

The chain recombines TRBV7-9 with TRBJ1-2; TRBD1 aligns across 8 bases. Germline CDR1 reads SEHNR; CDR2 reads FQNEAQ (reference sequence). V dropped 2 bases and J dropped 2; count of bases not matched to a gene: 4. This CDR3 contains 15 residues. This CDR3 is CASSLQGAENYGYTF. As DNA, the CDR3 is TGTGCCAGCAGCTTACAGGGGGCGGAAAACTATGGCTACACCTTC.

The chain is built from TRBV9 and TRBJ2-5, with 8 positions matching TRBD2. CDR1 and CDR2 (germline): SGDLS, YYNGEE. Unmatched junction bases numbered 14, after V lost 6 bases and J lost 1 base. The CDR3 has 17 residues. The DNA of the CDR3 is TGTGCCAGCACCACAGGGTCCGGGACTAGACGCCAAGAGACCCAGTACTTC. Translated: CASTTGSGTRRQETQYF.

This chain joins TRBV4-3 and TRBJ2-2; D unclear. V was pared by 0 bases and J by 0 bases, with 5 bases between. Germline V gene data show CDR1 as LGHNA and CDR2 as YSLEER. The CDR3 has 15 residues. Written as DNA, the CDR3 is TGCGCCAGCAGCCAAGATTTCGCGAACACCGGGGAGCTGTTTTTT. It is translated as CASSQDFANTGELFF.

This clone was detected a few times. The chain combines TRBV19 with TRBJ1-4; 10 bases are shared with TRBD1. V was pared by 10 bases and J by 3 bases, with 5 bases of the junction left unmatched. This CDR3 has 14 residues. The V gene's germline CDR1 is LNHDA and CDR2 SQIVND (reference sequence). The CDR3 nucleotides read TGTGCCACGAAGGGACAGGGGTCTAATGAAAAACTGTTTTTT. Its translation: CATKGQGSNEKLFF.

The rearrangement joins TRBV7-6 to TRBJ2-7, with 8 bases matching TRBD1. Germline CDR1 and CDR2: SGHVS and FNYEAQ. V trimming: 6 bases; J trimming: 3 bases; junction bases outside the gene matches: 10. The CDR3 sequence is 15 residues long. CDR3: CASRPLTGVRYEQYF. CDR3 DNA: TGTGCCAGCAGGCCCCTGACAGGGGTCCGCTACGAGCAGTACTTC.

V gene TRBV9 combines with J gene TRBJ1-1; TRBD1 is a possible D gene (5 bases). Trimming took off 1 base at V and 2 bases at J, with 12 bases between the two ends. The length of the CDR3 is 15 residues. CDR1 is SGDLS, CDR2 YYNGEE, per germline. This CDR3 reads CASSVFDSPNTEAFF. The DNA for the CDR3 is TGTGCCAGCAGCGTATTCGACAGCCCAAACACTGAAGCTTTCTTT.

The chain employs TRBV5-1 and TRBJ1-2; the match to TRBD1 covers 8 bases. Germline-derived CDR1 and CDR2 are SGHRS and YFSETQ. The CDR3 is made up of 17 amino acids. V dropped 2 bases and J dropped 4; count of bases not matched to a gene: 13. The DNA for the CDR3 is TGCGCCAGCAGCTTCTCGGAGGGACAGGAGCTTTTCTATGGCTACACCTTC. Its protein product is CASSFSEGQELFYGYTF. Together with reference TRBV5-1 and TRBJ1-2, the CDR3 gives the full variable domain: KAGVTQTPRYLIKTRGQQVTLSCSPISGHRSVSWYQQTPGQGLQFLFEYFSETQRNKGNFPGRFSGRQFSNSRSEMNVSTLELGDSALYLCASSFSEGQELFYGYTFGSGTRLTVV.

Remarks on this clone: At one of its ends the junction is not consistent with the germline gene, which may arise from a read error. The V and J genes are TRBV25-1 and TRBJ2-1, with 10 bases fitting TRBD1. This CDR3 is built from 15 residues. CDR1 MGHDK and CDR2 SYGVNS come from the germline V gene. CDR3 sequence reads: CASPSGTGVNNEQFF. Written as DNA, the CDR3 is TGTGCCAGCCCCTCCGGGACAGGGGTGAACAATGAACAGTTCTTC.

V gene TRBV6-5 combines with J gene TRBJ1-5; D is uncertain. This CDR3 spans 15 amino acids. The germline CDR1 and CDR2 sequences are MNHEY and SVGAGI. Trimming took off 0 bases at V and 1 base at J, with 7 bases between the two ends. This chain's CDR3 is CASSYSSRSNQPQHF. The DNA for the CDR3 is TGTGCCAGCAGTTACTCGAGTCGAAGCAATCAGCCCCAGCATTTT.

The rearrangement links TRBV25-1 to TRBJ2-1, with D possibly being TRBD2 (6 bases). Trimming pared 4 bases from V and 9 bases from J, leaving 10 bases between. This CDR3 spans 12 amino acids. CDR1 is MGHDK and CDR2 is SYGVNS in the germline V gene. As DNA, the CDR3 is TGTGCCAGCAGTGTACCGCGGGGTGAGCAGTTCTTC. Its protein is CASSVPRGEQFF.

The J gene is TRBJ2-7, the V gene TRBV6-5, with a possible D match to TRBD2 (7 bases). There are 15 residues in the CDR3. Looked up from germline, CDR1 is MNHEY and CDR2 is SVGAGI. V shed 6 bases and J shed 1 base, with 16 bases lying between them. The CDR3 loop reads CASREGGTISYEQYF. In DNA, the CDR3 is TGTGCCAGCAGGGAGGGGGGGACAATTTCCTACGAGCAGTACTTC.